This T cell receptor beta chain was captured in a study of Ad26.COV2.S vaccination and SARS-CoV-2 variants. Looking at the study overall: Doses of Ad26.COV2.S were injected into muscle once or twice, 56 days apart.

The method was immunoSEQ multiplex PCR; TCRdb's version includes in-frame clones alone and lacks a portion of them. The table lists 380,000 or so clones, roughly 85% of them singletons. Study-wide findings and caveats: The analyses of TCR breadth and depth may have understated the size of total T cell responses.

The CDR3 sequence is 11 residues long. Germline V gene lookup returns CDR1 GTSNPN and CDR2 SVGIG (reference sequence). The germline V and J ends were trimmed by 3 bases and 4 bases, with 5 bases remaining between them. A word on this clone: Its antigen remains unidentified. Other nucleotide sequences from this sample produce the same CDR3.

Treatment meaning: 19 received Ad26.COV2.S at low or high dose, single or two shots; 5 received placebo; per-sample allocation not given. Samples were taken on day 63 after the first vaccine or placebo injection. The input for sequencing was peripheral blood, taken in a trial of Ad26.COV2.S vaccine versus placebo. The J gene is TRBJ2-3, the V gene TRBV30; D remains unclear. The clonotype was recovered from a person between 18 and 59 years old who received the Ad26.COV2.S COVID-19 vaccine or a placebo. The CDR3 region has the DNA TGTGCCTGGAGCCGGCCAGATACGCAGTATTTT. It codes for CAWSRPDTQYF.